This TCR beta chain was sequenced during a study of blood T cell repertoires in COVID-19. Study as a whole: Acute and convalescent COVID-19 specimens originated in the United States, Italy and Spain. PBMCs, B-cell-depleted T cells, or T cells provided the cDNA or gDNA that made up the material.

Method: immunoSEQ multiplex PCR; TCRdb's copy keeps in-frame clones and lacks some. The sample shows around 200,000 clones, 80% to 90% of them seen only once. V was cut by 2 bases and J by 5 bases, with 12 bases left in between. The CDR3 runs 14 residues. CDR1 and CDR2 (germline): KGHSH, LQKENI. The sequenced sample consisted of PBMCs or T cells enriched from blood (not recorded which). The chain is built from TRBV18 and TRBJ2-5, with D perhaps TRBD2 (6 bases). The TCR was taken from a woman between 40 and 55 years old with acute COVID-19. DNA of the CDR3: TGTGCCAGCTCACCATCCAAGGGGAGGGAGACCCAGTACTTC. It encodes CASSPSKGRETQYF.